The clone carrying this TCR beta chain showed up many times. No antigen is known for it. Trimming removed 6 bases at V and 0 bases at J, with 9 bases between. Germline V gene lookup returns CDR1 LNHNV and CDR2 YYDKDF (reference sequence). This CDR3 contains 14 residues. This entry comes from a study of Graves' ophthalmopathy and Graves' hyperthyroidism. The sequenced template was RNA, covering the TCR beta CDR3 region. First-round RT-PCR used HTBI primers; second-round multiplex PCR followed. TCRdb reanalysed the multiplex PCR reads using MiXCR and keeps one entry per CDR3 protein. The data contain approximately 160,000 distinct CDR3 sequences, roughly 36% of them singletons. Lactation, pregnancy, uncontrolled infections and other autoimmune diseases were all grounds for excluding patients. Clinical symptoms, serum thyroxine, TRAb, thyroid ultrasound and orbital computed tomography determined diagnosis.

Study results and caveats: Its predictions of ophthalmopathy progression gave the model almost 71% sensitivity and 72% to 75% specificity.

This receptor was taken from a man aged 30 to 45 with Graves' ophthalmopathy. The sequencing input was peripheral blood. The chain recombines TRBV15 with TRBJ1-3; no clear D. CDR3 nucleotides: TGTGCCACCAGGGGCAAAGACTCTGGAAACACCATATATTTT. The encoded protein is CATRGKDSGNTIYF.